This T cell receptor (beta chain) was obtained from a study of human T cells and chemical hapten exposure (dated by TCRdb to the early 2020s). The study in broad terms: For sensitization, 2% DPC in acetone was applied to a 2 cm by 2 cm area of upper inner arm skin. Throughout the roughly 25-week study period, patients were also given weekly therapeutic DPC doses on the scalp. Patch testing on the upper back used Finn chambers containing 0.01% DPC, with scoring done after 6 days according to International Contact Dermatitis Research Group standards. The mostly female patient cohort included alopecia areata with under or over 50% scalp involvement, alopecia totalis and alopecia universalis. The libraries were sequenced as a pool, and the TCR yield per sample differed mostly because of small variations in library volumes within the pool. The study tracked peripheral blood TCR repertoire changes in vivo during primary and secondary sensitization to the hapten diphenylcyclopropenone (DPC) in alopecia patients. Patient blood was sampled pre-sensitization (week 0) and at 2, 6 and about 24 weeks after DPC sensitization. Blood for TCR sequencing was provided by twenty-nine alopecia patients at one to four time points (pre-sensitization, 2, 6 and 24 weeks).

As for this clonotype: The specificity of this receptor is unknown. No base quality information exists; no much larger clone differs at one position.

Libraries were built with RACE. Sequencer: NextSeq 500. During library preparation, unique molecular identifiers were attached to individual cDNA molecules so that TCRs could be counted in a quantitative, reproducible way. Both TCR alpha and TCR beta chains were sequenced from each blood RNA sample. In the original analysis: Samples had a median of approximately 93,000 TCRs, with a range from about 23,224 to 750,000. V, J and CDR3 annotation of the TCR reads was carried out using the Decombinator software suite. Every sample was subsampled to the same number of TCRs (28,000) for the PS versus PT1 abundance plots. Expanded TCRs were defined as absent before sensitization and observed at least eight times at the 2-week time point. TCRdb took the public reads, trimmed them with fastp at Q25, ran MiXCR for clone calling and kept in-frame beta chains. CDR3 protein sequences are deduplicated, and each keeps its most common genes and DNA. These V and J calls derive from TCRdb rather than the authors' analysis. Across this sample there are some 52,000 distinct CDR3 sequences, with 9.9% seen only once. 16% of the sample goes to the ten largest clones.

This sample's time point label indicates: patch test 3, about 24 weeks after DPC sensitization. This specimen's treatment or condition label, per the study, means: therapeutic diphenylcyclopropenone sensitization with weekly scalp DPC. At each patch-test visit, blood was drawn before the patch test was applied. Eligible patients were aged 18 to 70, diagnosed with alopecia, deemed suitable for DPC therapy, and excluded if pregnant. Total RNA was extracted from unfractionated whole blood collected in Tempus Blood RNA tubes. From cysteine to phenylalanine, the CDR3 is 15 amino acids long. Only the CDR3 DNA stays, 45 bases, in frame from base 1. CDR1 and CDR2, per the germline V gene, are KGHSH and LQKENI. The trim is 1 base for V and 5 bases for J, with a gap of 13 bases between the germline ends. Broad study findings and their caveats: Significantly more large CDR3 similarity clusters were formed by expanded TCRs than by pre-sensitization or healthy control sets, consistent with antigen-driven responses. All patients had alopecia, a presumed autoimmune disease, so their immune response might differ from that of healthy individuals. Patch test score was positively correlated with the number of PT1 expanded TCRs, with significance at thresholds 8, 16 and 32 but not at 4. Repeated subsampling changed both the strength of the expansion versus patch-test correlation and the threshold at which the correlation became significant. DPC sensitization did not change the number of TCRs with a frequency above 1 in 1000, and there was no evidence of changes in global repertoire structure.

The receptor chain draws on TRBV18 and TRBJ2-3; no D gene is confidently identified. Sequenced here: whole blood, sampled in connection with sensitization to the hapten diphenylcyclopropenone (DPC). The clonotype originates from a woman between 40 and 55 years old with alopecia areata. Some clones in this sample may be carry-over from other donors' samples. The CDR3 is CASSPQWQQQDTQYF. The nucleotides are TGTGCCAGCTCACCACAGTGGCAACAACAAGATACGCAGTATTTT.